The clone carrying this T cell receptor (beta chain) was observed many times. The antigen is not known. From the reads, TCRdb called clonotypes with MiXCR, one entry per CDR3 protein. The sample has about a million distinct CDR3 sequences; around 32% are singletons. The CDR3 has 15 residues. V lost 1 base and J lost 5, with 14 bases in between. Germline V gives CDR1 SGHTA, CDR2 FQGNSA. The sample originates from a study of T cell repertoires in cytomegalovirus infection. Study-wide context: Indications of both CMV infection and matching HLA type were provided by public TCR beta signatures.

Study results and limitations: Clonotypes of TCR beta that were HLA-C-restricted and CMV-specific dominated the ex vivo response. Summed public TCR beta family frequency identified CMV carriers bearing the relevant HLA.

Sequenced material: cultured CD8+ T cells from PBMCs, taken from culture after CMV antigen stimulation. This TCR derives from a human donor in good health (CMV status not recorded). Some clones in this sample may be carry-over from other donors' samples. The V call is TRBV7-2, the J call TRBJ2-5, with D tentatively TRBD1 or TRBD2 (6 bases each). The CDR3 spells CASSLEFGGWETQYF. CDR3 DNA: TGTGCCAGCAGCTTAGAGTTCGGGGGCTGGGAGACCCAGTACTTC.